This record concerns one TCR beta chain sequence. What it binds is unknown. Both subsets, CD45RA+ naive and CD45RA-negative memory, were split from the CD4+ cells. V dropped 4 bases and J dropped 6 bases, with 15 bases sitting between them. The CDR3 spans 14 residues. Germline V gives CDR1 SQVTM, CDR2 ANQGSEA. The data were taken from a study of shared clonotypes between healthy human individuals. Sequencing used immunoSEQ multiplex PCR; TCRdb keeps in-frame clones, though not all of them. The sample has approximately 2.3 million clones; 80% to 95% are singletons. Findings and limits, study-wide: Clonotypes shared by all four sorted-subset donors had higher generation probabilities than non-shared clonotypes. Some naive CD4 clonotypes, roughly 4.5%, turned up in common across four donors.

Sequencing input: naive CD4+ T cells from PBMCs. Described subset: CD45RA+ positively selected. The chain has TRBV29-1 and TRBJ2-2; D is ambiguous. The clonotype comes from a man aged 18 to 35 in good health. Some clones in this sample may be carry-over from other donors' samples. The CDR3 sequence: CSVGVISRAGELFF. The CDR3 nucleotides read TGCAGCGTTGGAGTCATTTCTCGGGCCGGGGAGCTGTTTTTT.